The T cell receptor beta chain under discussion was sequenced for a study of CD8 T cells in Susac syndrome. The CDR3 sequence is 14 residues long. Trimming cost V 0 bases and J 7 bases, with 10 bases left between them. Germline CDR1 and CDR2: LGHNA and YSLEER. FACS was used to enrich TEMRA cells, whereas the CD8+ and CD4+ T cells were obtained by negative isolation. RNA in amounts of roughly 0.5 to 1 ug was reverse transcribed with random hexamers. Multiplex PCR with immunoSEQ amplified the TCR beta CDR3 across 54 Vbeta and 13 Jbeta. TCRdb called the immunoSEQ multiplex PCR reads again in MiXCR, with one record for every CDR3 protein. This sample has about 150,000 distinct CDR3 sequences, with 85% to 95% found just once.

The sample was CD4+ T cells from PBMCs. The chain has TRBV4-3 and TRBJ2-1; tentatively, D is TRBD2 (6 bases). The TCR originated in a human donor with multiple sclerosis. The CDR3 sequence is CASSQDDAGNEQFF. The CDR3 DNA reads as TGCGCCAGCAGCCAAGATGACGCGGGAAATGAGCAGTTCTTC.